This TCR beta chain is from a study of spatial heterogeneity in lung cancer. TCRdb itself ran the 5' RACE reads through MiXCR, one entry per CDR3 protein. This table has about 24,000 distinct CDR3 sequences, around 9.2% appearing once. This clonotype was detected a few times. The antigen is not known. Germline assignment: CDR1 LNHDA and CDR2 SQIVND (reference sequence). This CDR3 is 15 amino acids long. V was clipped by 7 bases and J by 4 bases, with 14 bases between them. The sample's time point: sample taken at primary tumor resection. Study outcomes and limitations: The number of expanded tumor alpha and beta chains correlated with mutation number.

This chain uses TRBV19 with TRBJ2-6, with no clear D. This TCR was sampled from a male donor with early-stage non-small cell lung cancer. Sequenced material: lung tumor tissue, taken at surgery. CDR3 bases: TGTGCCAGTACCCCGACTCGTACGGGGGCCAACGTCCTGACTTTC. Its protein is CASTPTRTGANVLTF.